Following are 28 T cell receptor beta chains from one sample sequenced in a study of T cells in Graves' hyperthyroidism and ophthalmopathy. RNA transcripts served as the template for amplifying TCR beta CDR3 regions. Initially, a first-round RT-PCR of the TCR CDR3 employed the HTBI primer set. In TCRdb, the multiplex PCR reads were re-called with MiXCR into one record per CDR3 protein. The sample gives under 450,000 distinct CDR3 sequences, about 17% of which show up once; roughly 35% is in the top ten. Source material: blood. The receptors shown here come from a woman aged 25 to 45 with Graves' hyperthyroidism that later progressed to Graves' ophthalmopathy.

This clonotype has a count of ten or more. V is TRBV6-2 or TRBV6-3 and J is TRBJ1-6, with TRBD1 matching 7 bases. The CDR3 totals 17 residues. V trimming: 4 bases; J trimming: 0 bases; junction bases outside the gene matches: 6. Germline V gene sequence: CDR1 MNHEY, CDR2 SVGEGT. The CDR3 sequence is CASSSRTGFSYNSPLHF. The CDR3 nucleotides are TGTGCCAGCAGTTCCAGGACAGGTTTCTCCTATAATTCACCCCTCCACTTT.

In this sample, this clonotype turned up many times. The chain joins TRBV5-5 to TRBJ1-4; the match to TRBD1 covers 9 bases. Per germline, CDR1 SGHKS and CDR2 YYEKEE (reference sequence). CDR3 length: 14 residues. V gave up 4 bases and J gave up 5 bases; unmatched junction bases: 3. CDR3 protein: CASSDGTGNEKLFF. Here the CDR3 DNA reads TGTGCCAGCAGCGACGGGACAGGGAATGAAAAACTGTTTTTT.

The J gene is TRBJ1-1, the V gene TRBV6-1, with TRBD1 as a possible D gene (6 bases). Trimming removed 2 bases from V and 5 bases from J, with 15 bases in between. Germline V gene lookup returns CDR1 MNHNS and CDR2 SASEGT. The CDR3 has 15 amino acids. The CDR3 region is CASSEWARGLTEAFF. The DNA of the CDR3 is TGTGCCAGCAGTGAATGGGCACGGGGGCTTACTGAAGCTTTCTTT.

This clonotype was counted at least ten times. The chain has TRBV28 and TRBJ2-7, with 7 positions matching TRBD1. The V gene end was trimmed by 6 bases and the J gene end by 2 bases; junction bases not matched to a gene: 7. The CDR3 runs 14 residues. Germline V gives CDR1 MDHEN, CDR2 SYDVKM. DNA of the CDR3: TGTGCCAGCAGAAGACAAGGGACAGCCTACGAGCAGTACTTC. Translated: CASRRQGTAYEQYF.

This clonotype was found a few times. This chain joins TRBV10-3 and TRBJ2-1, with a possible D match to TRBD2 (6 bases). Trimming removed 0 bases at V and 6 bases at J, with 15 bases between. The V gene's germline CDR1 is ENHRY and CDR2 SYGVKD. This CDR3 region has 16 residues. DNA for the CDR3: TGTGCCATCAGTGAGTCGAGCAGCGGGCAATGCAATGAGCAGTTCTTC. As protein: CAISESSSGQCNEQFF.

The chain is built from TRBV28 and TRBJ1-5; no firm D call. V was cut by 3 bases and J by 3 bases, with 24 bases left in between. CDR3 size: 19 residues. Germline lookup yields CDR1 MDHEN and CDR2 SYDVKM. In DNA, the CDR3 is TGTGCCAGCAGTTTGCGGCGGGGAAGTCCATCCAGGACCAATCAGCCCCAGCATTTT. It yields the protein CASSLRRGSPSRTNQPQHF.

At least ten counts were recorded for this clonotype. The CDR3 DNA follows: TGCAGCGTTGACGAAGGGGGCCCAGGGGAGACCCAGTACTTC. This sequence encodes CSVDEGGPGETQYF. The chain carries TRBV29-1 and TRBJ2-5, with 7 bases aligning to TRBD1. The J segment lost 5 bases and the V segment lost 3 bases, leaving 9 bases of the junction unmatched. CDR1 is SQVTM and CDR2 is ANQGSEA in the germline V gene. This CDR3 spans 14 amino acids.

The CDR3 nucleotides read TGTGCCAGCAGAGCCGGACGGAGCTCGTCTAACTACGAGCAGTACTTC. This encodes CASRAGRSSSNYEQYF. The gene calls are TRBV7-8 and TRBJ2-7; the D is unclear. The germline V gene has CDR1 SGHVS and CDR2 FQNEAQ. This CDR3 contains 16 residues. Trimming removed 6 bases from V and 3 bases from J, with 21 bases in between. Full variable domain (rest looked up from reference TRBV7-8 and TRBJ2-7): GAGVSQSPRYKVAKRGQDVALRCDPISGHVSLFWYQQALGQGPEFLTYFQNEAQLDKSGLPSDRFFAERPEGSVSTLKIQRTQQEDSAVYLCASRAGRSSSNYEQYFGPGTRLTVT.

This clonotype was observed at least ten times. V and J are TRBV7-2 and TRBJ1-1; 8 bases match TRBD1. The CDR3 contains 13 residues. The J segment lost 7 bases and the V segment lost 5 bases, leaving 6 bases of the junction unmatched. CDR1 SGHTA and CDR2 FQGNSA come from the germline V gene. CDR3 coding DNA: TGTGCCAGCAGCCACAGGGGGGGGGTTGAAGCTTTCTTT. This translates into CASSHRGGVEAFF.

This clonotype was found a few times. This rearrangement joins TRBV5-8 to TRBJ2-7, with TRBD1 matching 7 bases. Germline assignment: CDR1 SGHTS and CDR2 YDEGEE. V shed 4 bases and J 4 bases; nucleotides not matched to a gene: 11. The CDR3 consists of 15 residues. The CDR3 loop reads CASSLSGTAFYEQYF. CDR3 in DNA: TGTGCCAGCAGCCTTTCCGGGACAGCATTTTACGAGCAGTACTTC.

The V call is TRBV28, the J call TRBJ2-5; D gene uncertain. Trimming cost V 4 bases and J 2 bases, with 11 bases left between them. Germline V lookup: CDR1 MDHEN, CDR2 SYDVKM. The CDR3 totals 14 residues. The CDR3 bases are TGTGCCAGCAGTTCAGTTATAGGGCAAGAGACCCAGTACTTC. This sequence encodes CASSSVIGQETQYF.

V gene TRBV30 combines with J gene TRBJ1-2; 8 bases match TRBD1. V was clipped by 2 bases and J by 8 bases; unmatched bases: 7. Looked up from germline, CDR1 is GTSNPN and CDR2 is SVGIG (reference sequence). The CDR3 spans 13 residues. The CDR3 region has the DNA TGTGCCTGGAGTTTCACAGGGGGTCTGGGCTACACCTTC. Translated, it gives CAWSFTGGLGYTF.

In its sample, this clonotype was seen many times. The chain uses TRBV27 and TRBJ2-5; tentatively, D is TRBD2 (6 bases). The CDR3 consists of 13 residues. Looked up from germline, CDR1 is MNHEY and CDR2 is SMNVEV (reference sequence). Trimming took off 6 bases at V and 4 bases at J, with 12 bases between the two ends. CDR3 sequence: CASSSFGGETQYF. The DNA for the CDR3 is TGTGCCAGCAGCAGCTTCGGGGGAGAGACCCAGTACTTC.

This clonotype was recorded many times. The chain has TRBV11-2 and TRBJ1-4; D is unclear. Trimming pared 1 base from V and 8 bases from J, leaving 8 bases between. Germline assignment: CDR1 SGHAT and CDR2 FQNNGV. The CDR3 is made up of 13 amino acids. Here the CDR3 reads CASSLVTREKLFF. For the CDR3, the DNA is TGTGCCAGCAGCTTAGTGACCAGGGAAAAACTGTTTTTT.

This clonotype was recorded at least ten times. This chain joins TRBV3-1 and TRBJ2-2; 7 bases fit TRBD1. The CDR3 runs 15 residues. J was trimmed by 9 bases and V by 5 bases; bases with no gene match: 12. The germline CDR1 and CDR2 sequences are LGHDT and YNNKEL (reference sequence). The CDR3 reads CASSWNRGSLWELFF. The CDR3 nucleotides read TGTGCCAGCAGCTGGAACAGGGGATCTCTATGGGAGCTGTTTTTT.

This clonotype was observed many times. This sequence joins TRBV20-1 and TRBJ2-7, with 7 nucleotides matching TRBD1. Unmatched junction bases numbered 4, after V lost 3 bases and J lost 5 bases. There are 12 residues in the CDR3. Germline CDR1 reads DFQATT; CDR2 reads SNEGSKA (reference sequence). DNA for the CDR3: TGCAGTGCTAGGAGGACAGGCGACGAGCAGTACTTC. This encodes CSARRTGDEQYF.

This clonotype came up a few times. CDR3 sequence (DNA): TGTGCCAGCACAGGACATCGCATGAACACTGAAGCTTTCTTT. Amino acid sequence: CASTGHRMNTEAFF. The chain is built from TRBV6-1 and TRBJ1-1; perhaps TRBD1 as D (5 bases). V lost 7 bases and J lost 0, with 12 bases in between. The CDR3 sequence is 14 residues long. The germline V gene has CDR1 MNHNS and CDR2 SASEGT.

The gene calls are TRBV30 and TRBJ2-7, with D maybe TRBD1 (5 bases). The CDR3 has 13 residues. V lost 0 bases and J 5 bases, leaving 11 bases between the germline ends. The germline V gene encodes CDR1 GTSNPN and CDR2 SVGIG (reference sequence). In nucleotides, the CDR3 is TGTGCCTGGAGTGTAAGGTTGGGGCACGAGCAGTACTTC. This encodes CAWSVRLGHEQYF.

The sample holds many counts of this clonotype. The V gene is TRBV30, the J gene TRBJ1-6; D unresolved. The CDR3 sequence is 13 residues long. The germline V and J ends were trimmed by 5 bases and 10 bases, with 15 bases remaining between them. Germline-derived CDR1 and CDR2 are GTSNPN and SVGIG (reference sequence). CDR3 DNA: TGTGCCTGGGGTCCCTACAGTGGATCACCCCTCCACTTT. Residues: CAWGPYSGSPLHF.

This clonotype was observed many times. Here the CDR3 reads CSARVRRGVANEQFF. The CDR3 bases are TGCAGTGCTAGAGTGAGGCGGGGGGTCGCCAATGAGCAGTTCTTC. The rearrangement joins TRBV20-1 to TRBJ2-1, with TRBD2 identical over 8 bases. V trimming: 1 base; J trimming: 6 bases; junction bases outside the gene matches: 8. CDR1 is DFQATT, CDR2 SNEGSKA, per germline (reference sequence). The CDR3 is 15 residues long.

The chain employs TRBV4-1 and TRBJ2-1, with D tentatively TRBD2 (6 bases). With 0 bases removed from V and 9 bases from J, the gap between germline ends came to 18 bases. Germline assignment: CDR1 MGHRA and CDR2 YSYEKL. The length of the CDR3 is 16 residues. CDR3 amino acids: CASSQEPSAMNSEQFF. DNA of the CDR3: TGCGCCAGCAGCCAAGAGCCTAGCGCCATGAACAGTGAGCAGTTCTTC.

This clonotype was observed many times. The chain uses TRBV9 and TRBJ1-1; no clear D. Trimming removed 2 bases at V and 0 bases at J, with 5 bases between. Germline V lookup: CDR1 SGDLS, CDR2 YYNGEE. This CDR3 has 13 amino acids. CDR3 sequence reads: CASSVGMNTEAFF. CDR3 DNA: TGTGCCAGCAGCGTCGGGATGAACACTGAAGCTTTCTTT.

The sample holds many counts of this clonotype. The chain has TRBV6-1 and TRBJ1-2, with D perhaps matching TRBD1 (5 bases). The germline V gene encodes CDR1 MNHNS and CDR2 SASEGT. This CDR3 has 15 residues. V was clipped by 0 bases and J by 0 bases, with 8 bases between them. CDR3 residues: CASSEAWTSNYGYTF. The CDR3 DNA is TGTGCCAGCAGTGAAGCATGGACATCTAACTATGGCTACACCTTC.

This chain uses TRBV28 with TRBJ2-7; TRBD2 matches 10 bases. Germline values: CDR1 MDHEN, CDR2 SYDVKM. Germline trimming cut 6 bases from V and 2 bases from J; bases unmatched to any gene: 7. CDR3 length equals 15 residues. This CDR3 reads CASSTRTSGTYEQYF. The CDR3 nucleotides are TGTGCCAGCAGCACTCGGACTAGCGGTACCTACGAGCAGTACTTC.

At least ten counts were recorded for this clonotype. This chain uses TRBV2 with TRBJ2-5; D is ambiguous. The V end lost 8 bases, the J end lost 3 bases, and 4 bases lay between the germline ends. Germline loops: CDR1 SNHLY, CDR2 FYNNEI. The CDR3 covers 10 residues. CDR3 DNA sequence: TGTGCCAGCGGAGAAGAGACCCAGTACTTC. Translation gives CASGEETQYF.

This clonotype was found many times. The chain combines TRBV5-1 with TRBJ2-1; maybe TRBD1 (6 bases). V gave up 0 bases and J gave up 8 bases, with 15 bases separating them. The CDR3 sequence is 15 residues long. Germline CDR1 reads SGHRS; CDR2 reads YFSETQ. CDR3 protein: CASSLEGGRADEQFF. The CDR3, as DNA: TGCGCCAGCAGCTTGGAAGGGGGTAGAGCTGATGAGCAGTTCTTC.

This clonotype was counted many times. This chain uses TRBV12-3 or TRBV12-4 with TRBJ2-1; 7 bases fit TRBD2. V dropped 5 bases and J dropped 9; count of bases not matched to a gene: 10. This CDR3 is built from 14 residues. The chain's CDR3 is CASSPRTPGGEQFF. The CDR3 coding sequence is TGTGCCAGCAGTCCTAGGACCCCGGGAGGTGAGCAGTTCTTC.

Regarding this clonotype: It may be a read error: a sequence one base away is much more abundant. The chain employs TRBV7-2 and TRBJ2-2, with 10 bases aligning to TRBD1. Germline V lookup: CDR1 SGHTA, CDR2 FQGNSA. This CDR3 is built from 15 residues. The CDR3 nucleotides are TGTGCCAGCAGCTCCTCGACAGGGGGCCACGGGGAGCGGTTTTTT. Amino acids: CASSSSTGGHGERFF.